The clone carrying this TCR beta chain showed up just once. Libraries were prepared by immunoSEQ multiplex PCR; TCRdb keeps only in-frame clonotypes and omits some of them. The sample yields roughly 74,000 clones, 85% to 95% seen once. Trimming removed 7 bases from V and 2 bases from J; junction bases left unmatched: 5. Germline V gene data show CDR1 as SGHRS and CDR2 as YFSETQ. This CDR3 comprises 13 residues. This sample was included in a study of control samples from healthy donors and cancer patients. This chain connects TRBV5-1 to TRBJ2-7, with TRBD2 identical over 8 bases. The TCR comes from a woman aged 18 to 35 in good health. Sequencing used blood. CDR3 sequence: CASQPGGTYEQYF. CDR3 coding DNA: TGCGCCAGCCAACCGGGGGGGACCTACGAGCAGTACTTC.